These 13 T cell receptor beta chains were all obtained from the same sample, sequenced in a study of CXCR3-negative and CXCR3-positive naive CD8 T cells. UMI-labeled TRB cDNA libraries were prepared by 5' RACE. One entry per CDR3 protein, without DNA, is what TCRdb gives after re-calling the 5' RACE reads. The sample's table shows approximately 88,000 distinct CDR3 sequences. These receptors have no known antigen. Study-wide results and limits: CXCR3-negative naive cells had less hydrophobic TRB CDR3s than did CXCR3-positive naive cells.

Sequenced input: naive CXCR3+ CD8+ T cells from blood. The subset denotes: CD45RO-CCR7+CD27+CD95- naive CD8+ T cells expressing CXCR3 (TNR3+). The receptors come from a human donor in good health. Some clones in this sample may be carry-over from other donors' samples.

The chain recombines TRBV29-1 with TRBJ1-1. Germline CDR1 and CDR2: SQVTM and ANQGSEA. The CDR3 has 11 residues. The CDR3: CSVGKNTEAFF.

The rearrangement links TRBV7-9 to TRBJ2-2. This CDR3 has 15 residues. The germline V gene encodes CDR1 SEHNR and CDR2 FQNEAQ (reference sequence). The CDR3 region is CASSSVAANTGELFF.

The CDR3 here is CASGRGANGTTGELFF. The V and J genes are TRBV4-3 and TRBJ2-2; there is no DNA to check the TCRdb D call of TRBD1. CDR1 is LGHNA, CDR2 YSLEER, per germline. CDR3 length: 16 residues.

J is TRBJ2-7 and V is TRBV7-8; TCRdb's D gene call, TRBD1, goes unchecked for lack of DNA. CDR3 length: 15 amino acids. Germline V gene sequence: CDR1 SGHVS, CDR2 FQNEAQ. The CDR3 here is CASSLTGTAPYEQYF.

The CDR3 sequence is CAIRDQGQSNEQFF. This rearrangement joins TRBV10-3 to TRBJ2-1; TCRdb reports TRBD1, a call that lacks DNA to check it against. The CDR3 sequence is 14 residues long. Per the germline V gene, CDR1 is ENHRY and CDR2 is SYGVKD.

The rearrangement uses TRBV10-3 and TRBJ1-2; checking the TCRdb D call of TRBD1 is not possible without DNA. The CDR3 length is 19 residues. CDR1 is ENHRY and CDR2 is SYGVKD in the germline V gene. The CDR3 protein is CAISESIRGTGSLDYGYTF.

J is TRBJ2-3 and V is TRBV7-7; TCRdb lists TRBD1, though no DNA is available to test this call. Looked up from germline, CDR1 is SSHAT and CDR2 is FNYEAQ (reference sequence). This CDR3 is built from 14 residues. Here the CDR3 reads CASSPPGATDTQYF.

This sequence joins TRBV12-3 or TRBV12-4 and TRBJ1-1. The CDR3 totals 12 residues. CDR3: CASSLVMTEAFF.

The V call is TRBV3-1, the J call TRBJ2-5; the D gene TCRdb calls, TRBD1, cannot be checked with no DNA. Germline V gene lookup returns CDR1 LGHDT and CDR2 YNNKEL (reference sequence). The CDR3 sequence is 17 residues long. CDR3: CASSQDLRRGGQETQYF.

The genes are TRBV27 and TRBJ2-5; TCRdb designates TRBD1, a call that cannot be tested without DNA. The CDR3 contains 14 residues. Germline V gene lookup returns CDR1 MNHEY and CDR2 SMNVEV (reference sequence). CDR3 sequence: CASSFDSSEETQYF.

CDR3 protein: CASSLGDSSGAATQYF. The V gene is TRBV11-3, the J gene TRBJ2-5; lacking DNA, the TRBD2 call made by TCRdb goes unchecked. The CDR3 extends over 16 amino acids. The germline CDR1 and CDR2 sequences are SGHNT and YENEEA.

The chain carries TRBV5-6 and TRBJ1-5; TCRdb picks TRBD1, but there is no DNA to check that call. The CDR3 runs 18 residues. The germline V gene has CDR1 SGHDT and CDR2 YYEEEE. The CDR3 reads CASSLMGNDRGLGQPQHF.

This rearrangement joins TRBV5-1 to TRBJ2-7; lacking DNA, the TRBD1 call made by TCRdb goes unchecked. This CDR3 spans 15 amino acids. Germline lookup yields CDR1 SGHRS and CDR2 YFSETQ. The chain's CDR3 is CASRPTTGSNYEQYF.